The rows below give T cell receptor beta chains drawn from one sample of a study of blood T cell repertoires in COVID-19. Some clones are missing from TCRdb's copy, which holds only in-frame ones; the method was immunoSEQ multiplex PCR. The sample yields around 300,000 clones, roughly nine tenths seen once. Input material: PBMCs or T cells enriched from blood (not recorded which). The receptors derive from a young woman who had recovered from COVID-19. Both conserved end residues are part of each CDR3. Each record gives: J gene, V gene, D gene, clone size, CDR3 DNA, CDR3 protein. A D gene is named only where the DNA matches it firmly. Clone size is not always given. Where it is, it says once, few, many or a class for expanded clones.

j_gene: TRBJ1-2
v_gene: TRBV19
d_gene: .
abundance: .
CDR3nt: TGTGCCAGTAGTACGGTCCGAGGCTACACCTTC
CDR3aa: CASSTVRGYTF

j_gene: TRBJ2-3
v_gene: TRBV10-1
d_gene: .
abundance: .
CDR3nt: TGCGCCAGCAGTGAGGAGGTTACTACCACAGATACGCAGTATTTT
CDR3aa: CASSEEVTTTDTQYF

j_gene: TRBJ2-1
v_gene: TRBV7-9
d_gene: .
abundance: .
CDR3nt: TGTGCCATGGCGAGAGGGAACTGGGACAATGAGCAGTTCTTC
CDR3aa: CAMARGNWDNEQFF

j_gene: TRBJ1-2
v_gene: TRBV19
d_gene: .
abundance: .
CDR3nt: TGTGCCAGTAGTATGCTCCGGGTCAATAACTATGGCTACACCTTC
CDR3aa: CASSMLRVNNYGYTF

j_gene: TRBJ1-1
v_gene: TRBV29-1
d_gene: .
abundance: few
CDR3nt: TGCAGCGTTGATTCGGTGAACACTGAAGCTTTCTTT
CDR3aa: CSVDSVNTEAFF

j_gene: TRBJ1-4
v_gene: TRBV2
d_gene: .
abundance: .
CDR3nt: TGTGCCAGCAGTGGCCGGGACACCATGGGGGAAAAACTGTTTTTT
CDR3aa: CASSGRDTMGEKLFF

j_gene: TRBJ1-1
v_gene: TRBV5-1
d_gene: .
abundance: .
CDR3nt: TGCGCCAGCAGCCCGAGAGAGGGGGGGACTGAAGCTTTCTTT
CDR3aa: CASSPREGGTEAFF

j_gene: TRBJ2-7
v_gene: TRBV27
d_gene: .
abundance: .
CDR3nt: TGTGCCAGCAGTTTCAGGGGTGGAGGCTACGAGCAGTACTTC
CDR3aa: CASSFRGGGYEQYF

j_gene: TRBJ2-7
v_gene: TRBV25-1
d_gene: .
abundance: many
CDR3nt: TGTGCCAGCAGTGACAGGGGCTACGAGCAGTACTTC
CDR3aa: CASSDRGYEQYF

j_gene: TRBJ2-2
v_gene: TRBV19
d_gene: .
abundance: .
CDR3nt: TGTGCCAGTCAGGAGGGGCTGAAAACCGGGGAGCTGTTTTTT
CDR3aa: CASQEGLKTGELFF

j_gene: TRBJ1-1
v_gene: TRBV7-8
d_gene: .
abundance: .
CDR3nt: TGTGCCAGCAGCAACCCCGGGGTGAACACTGAAGCTTTCTTT
CDR3aa: CASSNPGVNTEAFF

j_gene: TRBJ1-1
v_gene: TRBV11-2
d_gene: TRBD1
abundance: .
CDR3nt: TGTGCCAGCAGCTCAGGGACAGGGGCTGAAGCTTTCTTT
CDR3aa: CASSSGTGAEAFF

j_gene: TRBJ1-1
v_gene: TRBV2
d_gene: TRBD1
abundance: .
CDR3nt: TGTGCCAGCGGGGGACAGGGGGACACTGAAGCTTTCTTT
CDR3aa: CASGGQGDTEAFF

j_gene: TRBJ1-1
v_gene: TRBV5-1
d_gene: .
abundance: .
CDR3nt: TGCGCCAGCAGCCCCGCGGGGGGAGACACTGAAGCTTTCTTT
CDR3aa: CASSPAGGDTEAFF

j_gene: TRBJ1-2
v_gene: TRBV5-1
d_gene: .
abundance: .
CDR3nt: TGCGCCAGCAGCTTGGAGTCGGGTGGCTACACCTTC
CDR3aa: CASSLESGGYTF

j_gene: TRBJ1-2
v_gene: TRBV19
d_gene: TRBD1
abundance: .
CDR3nt: TGTGCCAGTAGAGACAGGGAAAACTATGGCTACACCTTC
CDR3aa: CASRDRENYGYTF

j_gene: TRBJ2-5
v_gene: TRBV6-5
d_gene: .
abundance: .
CDR3nt: TGTGCCAGCAGTTATTCAGGAGGGACGCAAGAGACCCAGTACTTC
CDR3aa: CASSYSGGTQETQYF

j_gene: TRBJ2-3
v_gene: TRBV3-1/TRBV3-2
d_gene: TRBD2
abundance: .
CDR3nt: TGTGCCAGCAGCCAAGATGTTGGGGCTAGCGGGGCCCCGTGGGGCACAGATACGCAGTATTTT
CDR3aa: CASSQDVGASGAPWGTDTQYF

j_gene: TRBJ1-3
v_gene: TRBV2
d_gene: TRBD1
abundance: .
CDR3nt: TGTGCCAGCAGTGAACGGACAGGGGGGACAAGAAACACCATATATTTT
CDR3aa: CASSERTGGTRNTIYF

j_gene: TRBJ1-5
v_gene: TRBV5-1
d_gene: TRBD1
abundance: .
CDR3nt: TGCGCCAGCAGCTGGACAGGGACCGCCAATCAGCCCCAGCATTTT
CDR3aa: CASSWTGTANQPQHF

j_gene: TRBJ2-1
v_gene: TRBV11-2
d_gene: .
abundance: once
CDR3nt: TGTGCCAGCAGCTTAGGGGGGGTGCTCTACAATGAGCAGTTCTTC
CDR3aa: CASSLGGVLYNEQFF

j_gene: TRBJ2-1
v_gene: TRBV7-3
d_gene: .
abundance: .
CDR3nt: TGTGCCAGCAGCTTACAGTCGGCAGGGTCGGGTGAGCAGTTCTTC
CDR3aa: CASSLQSAGSGEQFF

j_gene: TRBJ1-2
v_gene: TRBV5-1
d_gene: .
abundance: .
CDR3nt: TGCGCCAGCAGCTTGGCTCCAGGGAACTATGGCTACACCTTC
CDR3aa: CASSLAPGNYGYTF

j_gene: TRBJ2-3
v_gene: TRBV7-2
d_gene: .
abundance: .
CDR3nt: TGTGCCAGCAGCTTAGAGGGAGTAGGCACAGATACGCAGTATTTT
CDR3aa: CASSLEGVGTDTQYF

j_gene: TRBJ2-2
v_gene: TRBV18
d_gene: TRBD1
abundance: .
CDR3nt: TGTGCCAGCTCAGTGTCACAGGGGGCTACCTTTACCGGGGAGCTGTTTTTT
CDR3aa: CASSVSQGATFTGELFF

j_gene: TRBJ1-3
v_gene: TRBV19
d_gene: .
abundance: once
CDR3nt: TGTGCCAGTAGTCCCCGGGGAAACACCATATATTTT
CDR3aa: CASSPRGNTIYF

j_gene: TRBJ1-2
v_gene: TRBV18
d_gene: .
abundance: .
CDR3nt: TGTGCCAGCTCAACGGGGGTCTATGGCTACACCTTC
CDR3aa: CASSTGVYGYTF

j_gene: TRBJ1-4
v_gene: TRBV27
d_gene: TRBD1
abundance: .
CDR3nt: TGTGCCAGCAGTTCCCACAGGGGAATAAATGAAAAACTGTTTTTT
CDR3aa: CASSSHRGINEKLFF

j_gene: TRBJ1-2
v_gene: TRBV7-8
d_gene: TRBD1
abundance: .
CDR3nt: TGTGCCAGCAGCTTAGGGACAGGTTCTTATGGCTACACCTTC
CDR3aa: CASSLGTGSYGYTF

j_gene: TRBJ1-1
v_gene: TRBV5-1
d_gene: .
abundance: once
CDR3nt: TGCGCCAGCAGCCTCAGTCCCGAAGGAGGCACTGAAGCTTTCTTT
CDR3aa: CASSLSPEGGTEAFF

j_gene: TRBJ1-5
v_gene: TRBV27
d_gene: TRBD1
abundance: .
CDR3nt: TGTGCCAGCAGTTCGACAGGGAAAAGCAATCAGCCCCAGCATTTT
CDR3aa: CASSSTGKSNQPQHF

j_gene: TRBJ1-2
v_gene: TRBV6-1
d_gene: .
abundance: .
CDR3nt: TGTGCCAGCAGTGAGTCAGGGTTGGATGGCTACACCTTC
CDR3aa: CASSESGLDGYTF